Listed below are T cell receptor beta chains from one sample, sequenced in a study of blood T cell repertoires in COVID-19. Here immunoSEQ multiplex PCR was the method, and the copy in TCRdb shows in-frame clones only, minus some. Of over 150,000 clones listed, around nine tenths are singletons. The sample comprised peripheral blood. Source of these receptors: a woman under 30 who had recovered from COVID-19. CDR3s leave out the opening cysteine and the closing phenylalanine or tryptophan. The order of the fields is J gene, V gene, CDR3 protein.

TRBJ2-2 | TRBV18 | ASAGPNNGELF
TRBJ2-3 | TRBV4-3 | ASSQDERSTDTQY
TRBJ1-1 | TRBV12-5 | ASGLVGGTEAF
TRBJ1-1 | TRBV3-1/TRBV3-2 | ASSPFSLGGTEAF
TRBJ2-1 | TRBV7-2 | ASRPGLAGGLTLNEQF
TRBJ2-3 | TRBV9 | ASSPGTASTDTQY
TRBJ2-3 | TRBV6-2/TRBV6-3 | ASSLTQGAKDTQY
TRBJ1-4 | TRBV3-1/TRBV3-2 | ASSQTGTGGAGEKLF
TRBJ1-4 | TRBV4-3 | ASSQDGGANEKLF
TRBJ2-5 | TRBV10-3 | AIRRGHQETQY
TRBJ1-2 | TRBV10-3 | AISGTGYGYT
TRBJ1-2 | TRBV24-1 | ATSDSLSYGYT
TRBJ1-5 | TRBV29-1 | SAGTGNQPQH
TRBJ2-1 | TRBV5-1 | ASSVLAGVSNEQF
TRBJ2-6 | TRBV19 | ASSSGRISGANVLT
TRBJ2-3 | TRBV6-2/TRBV6-3 | ASRPRIAGGLEDTQY
TRBJ2-7 | TRBV6-4 | ASSDSRAFRGTYEQY
TRBJ1-4 | TRBV7-2 | ASSWDRSSEKLF
TRBJ2-3 | TRBV9 | ASSPSPRLGTDTQY
TRBJ2-1 | TRBV11-2 | ASSFSGHEQF
TRBJ1-5 | TRBV2 | ASSLADYSNQPQH
TRBJ1-5 | TRBV7-9 | ASSSDRVQPQH
TRBJ1-2 | TRBV7-9 | ASSLAGTGNYGYT
TRBJ1-5 | TRBV15 | ATSRDRGSNQPQH
TRBJ1-2 | TRBV3-1/TRBV3-2 | ASAIRGGYGYT
TRBJ2-3 | TRBV5-1 | ASSLLGGVDTQY
TRBJ1-5 | TRBV6-5 | ASSLNRGLNQPQH
TRBJ1-2 | TRBV7-2 | ASVGAPTGYGYT
TRBJ2-2 | TRBV27 | ASSDRRGGGELF
TRBJ1-1 | TRBV6-6 | ASSYKRDTEAF
TRBJ2-2 | TRBV9 | ASSPRDSYTGELF
TRBJ1-1 | TRBV25-1 | ASSERGYTEAF
TRBJ2-3 | TRBV2 | ASSDLRDVADTQY
TRBJ2-7 | TRBV29-1 | SVSRNSYEQY
TRBJ2-3 | TRBV5-4 | ASSTTGGRWTDTQY
TRBJ2-2 | TRBV3-1/TRBV3-2 | ASSQGGPTGELF
TRBJ1-2 | TRBV3-1/TRBV3-2 | ASSQQGTHSGYT
TRBJ2-5 | TRBV3-1/TRBV3-2 | ASSQGTIQETQY
TRBJ1-1 | TRBV7-2 | ASSWGQTNTEAF
TRBJ2-1 | TRBV18 | ASSPNTGHSYNEQF
TRBJ1-2 | TRBV7-2 | ASSLAIDRLGGYT
TRBJ2-1 | TRBV10-3 | AISESASGGYNEQF
TRBJ2-1 | TRBV19 | ASSMGGDYNEQF
TRBJ2-5 | TRBV4-1 | ASSHGGDPILATLQETQY
TRBJ1-5 | TRBV27 | ASSLFYGNQPQH
TRBJ2-1 | TRBV30 | ASNNENRGISYNEQF
TRBJ2-5 | TRBV11-2 | ASSSPGLETQY
TRBJ2-3 | TRBV20-1 | SAPLRDTQY
TRBJ2-7 | TRBV18 | ASSPSQGAPYEQY
TRBJ2-5 | TRBV6-5 | ATTQGTQGETQY
TRBJ1-5 | TRBV6-5 | ASSYSAASNQPQH
TRBJ2-2 | TRBV7-7 | ASSLGSVNTGELF